A single sample gave rise to the 13 T cell receptor beta chains below, sequenced in a study of blood T cell repertoires in COVID-19. TCRdb's copy holds only in-frame clones and misses some; the assay was immunoSEQ multiplex PCR. The table lists fewer than 300,000 clones, around 87% of them singletons. The sample comprised peripheral blood. Every receptor here comes from a woman in her forties or fifties with acute or convalescent COVID-19.

This chain's CDR3 is CASTTPGGSGNTIYF. The CDR3 DNA follows: TGTGCCAGCACCACACCCGGGGGCTCTGGAAACACCATATATTTT. The chain joins TRBV28 to TRBJ1-3, with D perhaps TRBD1 (5 bases). In germline, CDR1 is MDHEN, CDR2 SYDVKM. V gave up 7 bases and J gave up 0 bases, with 13 bases separating them. The CDR3 runs to 15 residues.

The J gene is TRBJ1-2, the V gene TRBV4-1, with D possibly matching TRBD1 (5 bases). The CDR3 is 17 residues long. CDR1 is MGHRA, CDR2 YSYEKL, per germline. The V gene lost 3 bases and the J gene lost 0 bases, with 17 bases spanning the gap. CDR3 sequence (DNA): TGCGCCAGCAGCCAGCCGGGGGGACCACGAGCTAACTATGGCTACACCTTC. Protein: CASSQPGGPRANYGYTF.

V and J are TRBV7-9 and TRBJ2-7; the match to TRBD1 covers 8 bases. The germline CDR1 and CDR2 sequences are SEHNR and FQNEAQ (reference sequence). J was trimmed by 2 bases and V by 6 bases; bases with no gene match: 6. This CDR3 contains 14 residues. The CDR3: CASSFPTGAYEQYF. The DNA for the CDR3 is TGTGCCAGCAGTTTCCCGACAGGGGCCTACGAGCAGTACTTC. Supplemented by reference TRBV7-9 and TRBJ2-7, the full variable domain reads DTGVSQNPRHKITKRGQNVTFRCDPISEHNRLYWYRQTLGQGPEFLTYFQNEAQLEKSRLLSDRFSAERPKGSFSTLEIQRTEQGDSAMYLCASSFPTGAYEQYFGPGTRLTVT.

V is TRBV9 and J is TRBJ2-5; a weak D match, TRBD1 (6 bases). Germline CDR1 and CDR2: SGDLS and YYNGEE. This CDR3 is 16 amino acids long. The V gene lost 0 bases and the J gene lost 2 bases, with 14 bases spanning the gap. DNA for the CDR3: TGTGCCAGCAGCGTAGGCACACAGGGTGGGCAAGAGACCCAGTACTTC. It translates to CASSVGTQGGQETQYF.

The chain combines TRBV9 with TRBJ1-1, with TRBD1 matching 7 bases. After removal of 6 bases from V and 2 bases from J, the junction contained 7 bases not matched to a gene. CDR3 length: 14 amino acids. CDR1 and CDR2 (germline): SGDLS, YYNGEE. CDR3 residues: CASTPGQQNTEAFF. As DNA, the CDR3 is TGTGCCAGCACTCCGGGACAGCAAAACACTGAAGCTTTCTTT.

V and J are TRBV27 and TRBJ2-7, with unresolved D. The V end was cut by 5 bases, the J end by 5 bases, with 10 bases between. This CDR3 region has 12 residues. CDR1 is MNHEY, CDR2 SMNVEV, per germline (reference sequence). CDR3 DNA: TGTGCCAGCAGTGGCCCAGTCCACGAGCAGTACTTC. It codes for CASSGPVHEQYF.

The J gene is TRBJ2-7, the V gene TRBV28; 12 bases are shared with TRBD2. J lost 2 bases, V lost 5 bases, and 13 bases had no gene match. The germline V gene encodes CDR1 MDHEN and CDR2 SYDVKM. This CDR3 is built from 18 residues. CDR3 amino acids: CASSTLQTSGRTAYEQYF. In nucleotides, the CDR3 is TGTGCCAGCAGTACACTTCAAACTAGCGGGAGGACCGCCTACGAGCAGTACTTC.

The chain couples TRBV10-3 to TRBJ2-7; 10 bases map to TRBD2. CDR1 ENHRY and CDR2 SYGVKD come from the germline V gene. Germline trimming cut 11 bases from V and 2 bases from J; bases unmatched to any gene: 3. The CDR3 contains 12 residues. This chain's CDR3 is CAASGSTYEQYF. CDR3 nucleotide sequence: TGTGCCGCTAGCGGGAGTACCTACGAGCAGTACTTC.

This rearrangement joins TRBV27 to TRBJ2-2, with 8 bases that match TRBD1. CDR1 is MNHEY, CDR2 SMNVEV, per germline (reference sequence). This CDR3 is 16 amino acids long. J lost 0 bases, V lost 5 bases, and 5 bases had no gene match. CDR3 nucleotide sequence: TGTGCCAGCAGTCCCGCAGGGGGCGCGAACACCGGGGAGCTGTTTTTT. Its translation: CASSPAGGANTGELFF.

This clone has a single count. The chain uses TRBV14 and TRBJ1-2, with 8 nucleotides matching TRBD1. The length of the CDR3 is 15 residues. Germline CDR1 reads SGHDN; CDR2 reads FVKESK. V lost 0 bases and J lost 5; bases outside the gene matches: 5. The chain's CDR3 is CASSQDPRGHYGYTF. CDR3 nucleotide sequence: TGTGCCAGCAGCCAAGATCCCAGGGGGCATTATGGCTACACCTTC.

The V and J genes are TRBV24-1 and TRBJ1-5; 8 bases match TRBD1. The CDR3 is 16 residues long. Per germline, CDR1 KGHDR and CDR2 SFDVKD. V was pared by 4 bases and J by 5 bases, with 9 bases of the junction left unmatched. The CDR3 DNA sequence: TGTGCCACCAGTGACTCGGACAGGGCCCGTTATCAGCCCCAGCATTTT. This gives the protein CATSDSDRARYQPQHF.

V gene TRBV7-3 combines with J gene TRBJ2-5; D may be TRBD1 (6 bases). V lost 5 bases, J lost 2 bases, and 12 bases lay in between. Germline V gene data show CDR1 as SGHTA and CDR2 as FQGTGA. The CDR3 is 14 amino acids. The CDR3 here is CASSPGDRQETQYF. CDR3 DNA sequence: TGTGCCAGCAGCCCGGGCGACAGGCAAGAGACCCAGTACTTC.

The rearrangement links TRBV6-8 to TRBJ2-3; 10 nucleotides match TRBD1. The CDR3 sequence is 16 residues long. The junction had 7 bases not matched to a gene; V was cut back by 6 bases and J by 1 base. Looked up from germline, CDR1 is MNHGY and CDR2 is SAAAGT. CDR3 loop: CASSLRQGAGTDTQYF. The CDR3 DNA follows: TGTGCCAGCAGCCTTCGACAGGGGGCCGGCACAGATACGCAGTATTTT.